This record looks at one T cell receptor (beta chain) sequence and its context. Its target is not known. These data are taken from a study of cytomegalovirus exposure and HLA in healthy donors. CDR1 and CDR2 from the germline V gene are SQVTM and ANQGSEA. V dropped 0 bases and J dropped 1; count of bases not matched to a gene: 3. CDR3 size: 15 residues. The PCR used 60 Vbeta and 13 Jbeta primers. TCRdb keeps only in-frame clones here, not all; method: immunoSEQ multiplex PCR. The sample holds 150,000 to 200,000 clones; 70% to 85% are singletons and the top ten take around 2.3%. General study results and limits: In a later analysis, CMV-associated beta chains were mostly HLA-associated, it appeared. An analysis was carried out later, and it reportedly showed fewer N-insertions in an Asian-associated ancestry cluster than the approximately 710-donor mean.

The sample was PBMCs. The receptor's source is a human donor in good health. The chain joins TRBV29-1 to TRBJ1-1, with TRBD1 matching 9 bases. The CDR3 DNA reads TGCAGCGTTGAAGATGGGGGACAGGGGAACACTGAAGCTTTCTTT. It is translated as CSVEDGGQGNTEAFF.